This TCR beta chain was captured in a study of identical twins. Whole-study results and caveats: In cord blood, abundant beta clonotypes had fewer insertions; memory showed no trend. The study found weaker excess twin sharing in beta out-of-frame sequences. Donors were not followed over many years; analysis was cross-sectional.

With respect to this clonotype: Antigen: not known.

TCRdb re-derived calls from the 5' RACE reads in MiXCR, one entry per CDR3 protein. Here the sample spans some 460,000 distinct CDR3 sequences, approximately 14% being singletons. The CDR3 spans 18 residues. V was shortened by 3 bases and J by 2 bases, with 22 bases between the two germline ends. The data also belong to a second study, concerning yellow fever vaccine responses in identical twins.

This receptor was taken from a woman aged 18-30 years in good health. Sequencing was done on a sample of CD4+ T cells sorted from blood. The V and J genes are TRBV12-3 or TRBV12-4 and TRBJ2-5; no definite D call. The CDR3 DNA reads TGTGCCAGCAGTTTCTTGGTGGGCCCCCGCGGCTCGCAAGAGACCCAGTACTTC. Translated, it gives CASSFLVGPRGSQETQYF.